This T cell receptor (beta chain) came from a study of OX40 agonist ivuxolimab in advanced cancers. Describing the broader study: Ivuxolimab was an agonistic, fully human IgG2 monoclonal antibody directed against OX40 (CD134), a costimulatory receptor. Intravenous ivuxolimab was administered to patients every 2 weeks at six dose levels: 0.01, 0.1, 0.3, 1.5, 3 and 10 mg/kg. Of the roughly 53 patients in dose escalation, 19 had hepatocellular carcinoma, some 15 had melanoma, 9 had renal cell carcinoma and 9 had head and neck cancer. In the dose-escalation cohort, 70% to 90% of patients were male, and the mean age was 60 years with a range of roughly 23 to 90. Prior anti-PD-1, anti-PD-L1 or anti-CTLA-4 therapy was permitted, and approximately 42% of dose-escalation patients had received checkpoint inhibitors. Three dose-escalation patients achieved partial responses, one with hepatocellular carcinoma and two with cutaneous melanoma. The purpose of peripheral TCRbeta sequencing was to test whether ivuxolimab changed TCR sequence diversity and led to clonal T-cell expansion. The monotherapy dose-escalation portion (N = 52 patients) of the phase I ivuxolimab trial is reported in the paper. Summary of the overall study and its limitations: In the 0.1-3.0 mg/kg groups, partial responders were among the patients with the lowest normalized peripheral clonal expansion, particularly in CD8+ T cells. Which antigens the clonally expanded peripheral T cells were specific for was not determined. Clonal expansion of both CD4+ and CD8+ blood T cells was observed from baseline to week 6 at doses 0.1 to 3.0 mg/kg. Low levels of normalized T-cell clonal expansion were also shown by some nonresponding patients. After ivuxolimab, expanded clones were on average more numerous among CD8+ T cells than among CD4+ T cells.

Genomic DNA was extracted from sorted cells for sequencing of the TCRbeta CDR3 region. The immunoSEQ Assay was used to sequence the TCRbeta CDR3 regions. In TCRdb, the immuneACCESS table is reduced to in-frame sequences with V and J assigned. These tables do not hold every clone; where another copy was compared, an unresolved V gene accounts for under half, and the others remain unexplained. This sample gives 45,000 or so clones in total; nearly 90% of them show up just once. The ten most abundant clones make up 18% of the sample. The CDR3, from cysteine to phenylalanine, totals 13 residues. This entry keeps only the CDR3 DNA: 39 bases, framed from base 1. V sheds 0 bases and J sheds 6 bases, leaving 5 bases between their ends. CDR1 and CDR2, looked up from the germline V gene, are MGHRA and YSYEKL. This clone was detected once. Its antigen remains undetermined. No much larger clonotype is one base removed from it; base qualities were not supplied.

The trial excluded patients who had a history of autoimmune disease or who were on systemic immunosuppression. Peripheral blood for TCR sequencing was drawn from every dose cohort at baseline, at cycle 4 day 1 and at cycle 7 day 1. Samples were obtained from an open-label, multicenter, first-in-human phase I dose-escalation trial of ivuxolimab. Adults with locally advanced or metastatic melanoma, renal cell, hepatocellular, or head and neck squamous cell carcinoma were enrolled in the trial. Before TCR sequencing, CD4+ T cells and CD8+ T cells from peripheral blood were sorted into separate populations.

The V gene is TRBV4-1 and the J gene is TRBJ2-2; the D gene is unclear. Sequencing was performed on CD4+ or CD8+ T cells sorted from blood, taken in a trial of the OX40 agonist ivuxolimab. The sequence was obtained from an adult with an advanced solid tumor such as melanoma, head and neck, liver or kidney cancer. The bases are TGCGCCAGCAGCCAAGATTCCCCCGGGGAGCTGTTTTTT. Protein translation: CASSQDSPGELFF.